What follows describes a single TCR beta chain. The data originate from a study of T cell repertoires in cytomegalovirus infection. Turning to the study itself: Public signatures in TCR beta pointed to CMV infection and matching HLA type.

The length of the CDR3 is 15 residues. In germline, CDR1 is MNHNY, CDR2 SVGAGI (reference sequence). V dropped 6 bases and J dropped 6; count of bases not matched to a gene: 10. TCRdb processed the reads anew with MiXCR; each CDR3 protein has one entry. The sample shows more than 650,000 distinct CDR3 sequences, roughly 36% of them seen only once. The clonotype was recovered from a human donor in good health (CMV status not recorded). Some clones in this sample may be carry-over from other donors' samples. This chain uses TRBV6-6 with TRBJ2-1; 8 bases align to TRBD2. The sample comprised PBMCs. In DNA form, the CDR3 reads TGTGCCAGCAGGGACCCGGGACTAGTTTCCAATGAGCAGTTCTTC. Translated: CASRDPGLVSNEQFF.